The rows below give T cell receptor beta chains drawn from one sample of a study of blood T cell repertoires in COVID-19. The protocol was immunoSEQ multiplex PCR, while the TCRdb copy is restricted to in-frame clones and leaves out a portion. Altogether about 220,000 clones are present, roughly 84% being singletons, with the ten largest covering 3% to 4%. Sequences were obtained from peripheral blood. Receptors originate from a woman older than 75 with acute or convalescent COVID-19. Both conserved end residues are part of each CDR3. D genes are given only for firm matches. Clone size is shown for a subset of rows, as once, few, many or a class of expanded clone.

clone_size | j_call | v_call | d_call | cdr3_length | cdr3_aa | cdr3_nt
few | TRBJ2-2 | TRBV12-3/TRBV12-4 | NA | 12 | CASTPGAGELFF | TGTGCCAGCACTCCAGGGGCCGGGGAGCTGTTTTTT
few | TRBJ1-2 | TRBV28 | NA | 10 | CASKGNGYTF | TGTGCCAGCAAGGGGAATGGCTACACCTTC
NA | TRBJ2-7 | TRBV19 | NA | 14 | CASSTGRASYEQYF | TGTGCCAGTAGTACGGGCAGGGCCTCCTACGAGCAGTACTTC
NA | TRBJ1-1 | TRBV3-1/TRBV3-2 | TRBD1 | 15 | CASSLAGGGSTEAFF | TGTGCCAGCAGCCTCGCAGGGGGCGGGAGCACTGAAGCTTTCTTT
NA | TRBJ2-5 | TRBV5-1 | TRBD1 | 15 | CASSLVGGGQETQYF | TGCGCCAGCAGCTTGGTAGGGGGCGGCCAAGAGACCCAGTACTTC
NA | TRBJ1-2 | TRBV27 | TRBD1 | 14 | CASSFRDRGHGYTF | TGTGCCAGCAGTTTCCGGGACAGGGGGCATGGCTACACCTTC
once | TRBJ1-2 | TRBV9 | NA | 15 | CASSAETIANYGYTF | TGTGCCAGCAGCGCCGAGACTATAGCTAACTATGGCTACACCTTC
NA | TRBJ1-2 | TRBV11-2 | NA | 16 | CASSLRGGGQIYGYTF | TGTGCCAGCAGCTTAAGGGGCGGGGGACAAATCTATGGCTACACCTTC
NA | TRBJ1-5 | TRBV3-1/TRBV3-2 | NA | 13 | CASSHGGNQPQHF | TGTGCCAGCAGCCACGGGGGCAATCAGCCCCAGCATTTT
NA | TRBJ2-5 | TRBV9 | TRBD2 | 17 | CARSPGLGGGAGETQYF | TGTGCCCGCAGCCCTGGACTCGGCGGGGGGGCCGGGGAGACCCAGTACTTC
once | TRBJ1-3 | TRBV5-1 | TRBD1 | 15 | CASSLDGTGGNTIYF | TGCGCCAGCAGCTTGGACGGGACAGGGGGAAACACCATATATTTT
NA | TRBJ2-7 | TRBV7-9 | NA | 14 | CASSLDQGGSEQYF | TGTGCCAGCAGCTTAGATCAGGGGGGAAGCGAGCAGTACTTC
NA | TRBJ1-1 | TRBV29-1 | NA | 13 | CSVGLGVNTEAFF | TGCAGCGTTGGACTAGGGGTTAACACTGAAGCTTTCTTT
NA | TRBJ1-1 | TRBV7-2 | NA | 15 | CASSTLAASTSEAFF | TGTGCCAGCAGCACCTTAGCGGCTTCGACGTCTGAAGCTTTCTTT
NA | TRBJ2-3 | TRBV15 | TRBD1 | 16 | CATSSRDRGFTDTQYF | TGTGCCACCAGCAGCCGGGACAGGGGTTTTACCGATACGCAGTATTTT
NA | TRBJ1-1 | TRBV6-6 | NA | 13 | CASSNLVSTEAFF | TGTGCCAGCAGCAACCTCGTGAGCACTGAAGCTTTCTTT
once | TRBJ1-2 | TRBV5-4 | TRBD1 | 16 | CASSLGRGQGDRGYTF | TGTGCCAGCAGCTTGGGGCGGGGACAGGGGGATCGTGGCTACACCTTC
NA | TRBJ2-7 | TRBV5-1 | TRBD1 | 14 | CASSHGQGAGEQYF | TGCGCCAGCAGCCACGGACAGGGGGCAGGGGAGCAGTACTTC
NA | TRBJ1-2 | TRBV30 | NA | 13 | CAWSVNTFYGYTF | TGTGCCTGGAGTGTAAATACATTCTATGGCTACACCTTC
NA | TRBJ1-1 | TRBV28 | NA | 12 | CASMRMNTEAFF | TGTGCCAGCATGCGCATGAACACTGAAGCTTTCTTT
NA | TRBJ2-1 | TRBV5-1 | TRBD2 | 15 | CASSQGTSGVDEQFF | TGCGCCAGCAGCCAAGGGACTAGCGGGGTCGATGAGCAGTTCTTC
NA | TRBJ2-5 | TRBV2 | TRBD2 | 15 | CASILGLAGRETQYF | TGTGCCAGCATCTTAGGACTAGCGGGGCGGGAGACCCAGTACTTC
few | TRBJ1-4 | TRBV19 | NA | 15 | CASSTVDLMSEKLFF | TGTGCCAGTAGTACCGTGGACTTAATGAGCGAAAAACTGTTTTTT